A single T cell receptor beta chain is shown here with its context. The CDR3 runs to 17 residues. The V segment lost 5 bases and the J segment 0 bases; nucleotides outside the gene matches: 9. From germline, CDR1 is SNHLY and CDR2 FYNNEI. This sample is part of a study of control samples from healthy donors and cancer patients. Repertoires were generated with immunoSEQ multiplex PCR, while TCRdb's copy carries only in-frame clones and drops some. Here the sample spans 98,000 or so clones, 79% being singletons. The material sequenced was blood. This chain uses TRBV2 with TRBJ2-3; TRBD2 agrees at 9 bases. This sequence originates from a woman younger than 45 in good health. In DNA form, the CDR3 reads TGTGCCAGCAGTCCCGGGACTAGCACACGCAGCACAGATACGCAGTATTTT. This translates into CASSPGTSTRSTDTQYF.